The 20 T cell receptor beta chains presented below share a single source sample, sequenced in a study of cytotoxic CD8 clonotypes in ibrutinib-treated CLL. The repertoire was sequenced with immunoSEQ multiplex PCR; TCRdb's copy has only in-frame clones and lacks some. The data show 300,000 to 400,000 clones, 67% seen once. The sample consisted of PBMCs, taken after 36 months of ibrutinib treatment. These TCRs come from a human donor with chronic lymphocytic leukemia.

CDR3 in amino acids: CASSDPGQPQETQYF. The DNA of the CDR3 is TGCGCCAGCAGTGACCCCGGACAGCCCCAAGAGACCCAGTACTTC. The rearrangement joins TRBV10-1 to TRBJ2-5; TRBD1 might be the D (6 bases). The CDR3 runs to 15 residues. Trimming removed 3 bases at V and 1 base at J, with 12 bases between. Germline-derived CDR1 and CDR2 are WNHNN and SYGVQD (reference sequence).

The chain is built from TRBV28 and TRBJ2-3; TRBD2 is a possible D gene (6 bases). Trimming shortened V by 5 bases and J by 4 bases, and 13 bases separated the two germline ends. The length of the CDR3 is 14 residues. Germline V gene sequence: CDR1 MDHEN, CDR2 SYDVKM. The CDR3 protein is CASSPRGLSDTQYF. CDR3 sequence (DNA): TGTGCCAGCAGTCCGAGGGGACTGTCAGATACGCAGTATTTT.

V gene TRBV18 combines with J gene TRBJ1-2; no definite D call. Trimming stripped 3 bases from V and 8 bases from J, with 13 bases between. CDR1 and CDR2 from the germline V gene are KGHSH and LQKENI. The CDR3 loop spans 13 amino acids. CDR3 nucleotide sequence: TGTGCCAGCTCACCGCCCGGTGGATGGGGCTACACCTTC. It codes for CASSPPGGWGYTF. Combining the CDR3 with reference TRBV18 and TRBJ1-2 gives the whole variable domain NAGVMQNPRHLVRRRGQEARLRCSPMKGHSHVYWYRQLPEEGLKFMVYLQKENIIDESGMPKERFSAEFPKEGPSILRIQQVVRGDSAAYFCASSPPGGWGYTFGSGTRLTVV.

The V call is TRBV11-2, the J call TRBJ1-6; D is ambiguous. This CDR3 contains 16 residues. Germline values: CDR1 SGHAT, CDR2 FQNNGV. V shed 0 bases and J shed 0 bases, with 6 bases lying between them. CDR3 sequence: CASSLDPDSYNSPLHF. CDR3 coding DNA: TGTGCCAGCAGCTTAGATCCAGACTCCTATAATTCACCCCTCCACTTT.

The rearrangement joins TRBV19 to TRBJ2-1, with TRBD2 matching 9 bases. The germline V gene has CDR1 LNHDA and CDR2 SQIVND (reference sequence). V shed 5 bases and J 8 bases; nucleotides not matched to a gene: 16. There are 17 residues in the CDR3. Here the CDR3 reads CASSLRGLSGRVHEQFF. CDR3 sequence (DNA): TGTGCCAGTAGTCTACGGGGACTTAGCGGGAGAGTTCATGAGCAGTTCTTC.

This clone was seen ten or more times. The chain links TRBV29-1 to TRBJ1-1; D may be TRBD1 (5 bases). CDR3 size: 12 residues. The V end lost 6 bases, the J end lost 6 bases, and 14 bases lay between the germline ends. Per germline, CDR1 SQVTM and CDR2 ANQGSEA. The DNA of the CDR3 is TGCAGCGTCCCTCGGGGGAGGGCTGAAGCTTTCTTT. It is translated as CSVPRGRAEAFF.

This chain links TRBV7-6 with TRBJ2-7; the D gene could be TRBD1 or TRBD2 (5 bases each). The CDR3 extends over 16 amino acids. V lost 5 bases and J lost 3, with 20 bases in between. Germline CDR1 is SGHVS and CDR2 is FNYEAQ. CDR3 in amino acids: CASSPQVGDGSYEQYF. In DNA form, the CDR3 reads TGTGCCAGCAGCCCCCAAGTGGGGGACGGAAGCTACGAGCAGTACTTC.

The rearrangement joins TRBV12-5 to TRBJ2-1; no reliable D call. V lost 2 bases and J lost 9, with 11 bases in between. This CDR3 spans 13 amino acids. Looked up from germline, CDR1 is LGHNT and CDR2 is FRNRAP. The CDR3 here is CASGLILYREQFF. The CDR3 coding sequence is TGTGCTAGTGGTTTGATCCTTTATCGTGAGCAGTTCTTC.

The chain uses TRBV19 and TRBJ2-3, with TRBD1 matching over 7 bases. Germline-derived CDR1 and CDR2 are LNHDA and SQIVND (reference sequence). This CDR3 spans 13 amino acids. The ends lost 10 bases at V and 5 bases at J; junction bases unmatched: 9. The chain's CDR3 is CATGSRDRDTQYF. The DNA for the CDR3 is TGTGCCACGGGGAGCCGGGACAGAGATACGCAGTATTTT.

The rearrangement joins TRBV7-6 to TRBJ2-7; TRBD2 aligns across 14 bases. Trimming took 5 bases from V and 0 from J; bases not matched to a gene: 6. CDR3 length: 17 residues. Per the germline V gene, CDR1 is SGHVS and CDR2 is FNYEAQ. The DNA for the CDR3 is TGTGCCAGCAGCCGCACCGGGACTAGCGGGAGCTCCTACGAGCAGTACTTC. Protein: CASSRTGTSGSSYEQYF.

The CDR3 protein is CASSPDRGNSYEQYF. CDR3 bases: TGTGCCAGCAGTCCAGACAGGGGGAACTCCTACGAGCAGTACTTC. The rearrangement links TRBV2 to TRBJ2-7, with 9 bases identical to TRBD1. The trim removed 5 bases at V and 0 bases at J, leaving 5 bases unmatched. The CDR3 runs 15 residues. Germline CDR1 is SNHLY and CDR2 is FYNNEI.

The chain has TRBV4-1 and TRBJ2-7; 8 bases are a match to TRBD1. Germline assignment: CDR1 MGHRA and CDR2 YSYEKL. V shed 1 base and J 2 bases; nucleotides not matched to a gene: 4. The CDR3 sequence is 15 residues long. The CDR3 sequence: CASSQAPRGPYEQYF. CDR3 in DNA: TGCGCCAGCAGCCAAGCCCCCAGGGGGCCCTACGAGCAGTACTTC.

The chain recombines TRBV5-6 with TRBJ2-7; 8 bases map to TRBD2. Germline V gene lookup returns CDR1 SGHDT and CDR2 YYEEEE. Germline trimming cut 9 bases from V and 7 bases from J; bases unmatched to any gene: 30. This CDR3 is 19 amino acids long. The CDR3 sequence: CATRPWLAGRDSFPEEQYF. CDR3 bases: TGTGCCACCCGGCCGTGGTTAGCGGGAAGGGATTCATTTCCGGAAGAGCAGTACTTC.

This chain uses TRBV19 with TRBJ1-1; the match to TRBD1 covers 7 bases. Germline CDR1 LNHDA, CDR2 SQIVND (reference sequence). CDR3 length: 14 residues. Trimming cost V 5 bases and J 5 bases; bases outside gene matches: 8. CDR3 nucleotides: TGTGCCAGTAGTTTGACAGGGTTCTTGACTGAAGCTTTCTTT. It specifies CASSLTGFLTEAFF.

This clone showed up just a few times. The V call is TRBV7-6, the J call TRBJ1-6; 8 bases fit TRBD1. Germline CDR1 SGHVS, CDR2 FNYEAQ. J was trimmed by 7 bases and V by 5 bases; bases with no gene match: 7. The CDR3 consists of 15 residues. The CDR3 coding sequence is TGTGCCAGCAGCCTGACACAGGGGGGGAATTCACCCCTCCACTTT. Protein product: CASSLTQGGNSPLHF.

The table lists this clone with a few counts. The V gene is TRBV5-1, the J gene TRBJ2-7; 12 bases align to TRBD2. V lost 5 bases to trimming and J lost 3 bases; unmatched junction nucleotides: 3. The CDR3 consists of 14 residues. Germline V CDR1 and CDR2: SGHRS, YFSETQ. CDR3 sequence (DNA): TGCGCCAGCAGTGGACTAGCGGGGAACTACGAGCAGTACTTC. Translating it yields CASSGLAGNYEQYF. The full variable domain, in which reference TRBV5-1 and TRBJ2-7 provide the parts outside the CDR3, is KAGVTQTPRYLIKTRGQQVTLSCSPISGHRSVSWYQQTPGQGLQFLFEYFSETQRNKGNFPGRFSGRQFSNSRSEMNVSTLELGDSALYLCASSGLAGNYEQYFGPGTRLTVT.

The chain has TRBV5-1 and TRBJ2-2, with D possibly TRBD1 on 5 matching bases. V lost 3 bases to trimming and J lost 4 bases, with 16 bases between them. Germline V lookup: CDR1 SGHRS, CDR2 YFSETQ. The CDR3 spans 16 residues. In DNA, the CDR3 is TGCGCCAGCAGCTCAGTCCCAGGGTTCAGCACCGGGGAGCTGTTTTTT. Its translation: CASSSVPGFSTGELFF. Full variable domain (remainder filled in from reference TRBV5-1 and TRBJ2-2): KAGVTQTPRYLIKTRGQQVTLSCSPISGHRSVSWYQQTPGQGLQFLFEYFSETQRNKGNFPGRFSGRQFSNSRSEMNVSTLELGDSALYLCASSSVPGFSTGELFFGEGSRLTVL.

The rearrangement links TRBV19 to TRBJ1-2; D unresolved. The CDR3 sequence is 13 residues long. Trimming left V 6 bases short and J 2 bases short, with 10 bases between. CDR1 and CDR2 (germline): LNHDA, SQIVND (reference sequence). The CDR3 coding sequence is TGTGCCAGTAGCCGAACAGAGAACTATGGCTACACCTTC. Protein: CASSRTENYGYTF.

This clone was detected only a few times. The genes are TRBV6-4 and TRBJ2-1, with no clear D. Germline V CDR1 and CDR2: MRHNA, SNTAGT. With 0 bases removed from V and 7 bases from J, the gap between germline ends came to 7 bases. This CDR3 comprises 13 residues. DNA for the CDR3: TGTGCCAGCAGTGACTCGATACGGAATGAGCAGTTCTTC. Translating it yields CASSDSIRNEQFF.

The chain couples TRBV23-1 to TRBJ1-5; D gene uncertain. TRBV23-1 is reported as an ORF; its role is uncertain. The CDR3 spans 16 residues. The ends were cut back, 0 bases at V and 7 bases at J, with 16 bases in the middle. The CDR3 nucleotides read TGCGCCAGCAGTCAATCGGGCCCGACCCACGGACAGCCCCAGCATTTT. Protein sequence: CASSQSGPTHGQPQHF.